This T cell receptor beta chain originates from a study of glioma-infiltrating T cells after dendritic cell vaccination. Looking at the study overall: Treatment, given 2003 to 2012, was autologous tumor lysate-pulsed dendritic cell vaccination.

CDR3 size: 15 residues. With V trimmed by 2 bases and J by 6 bases, 4 bases remained unmatched. Germline lookup yields CDR1 SGDLS and CDR2 YYNGEE. Input was around 2 ug genomic DNA, or all available if less. Primers: 60 V beta forward and 13 J beta reverse. TCRdb's copy holds only in-frame clones and misses some; the assay was immunoSEQ multiplex PCR. The data show about 82,000 clones, with around 90% seen just once and more than 3% held by the top ten. Sequencing was performed on blood, taken before dendritic cell vaccination. The receptor was derived from a human donor with glioblastoma. V usage is TRBV9 and J usage is TRBJ1-6; 8 bases line up with TRBD1. The CDR3 reads CASSVRQGANSPLHF. In nucleotides, the CDR3 is TGTGCCAGCAGCGTGAGGCAGGGGGCTAATTCACCCCTCCACTTT.